A selection of T cell receptor beta chains follows, all from one sample in a study of Ad26.COV2.S vaccination and SARS-CoV-2 variants. Profiling relied on immunoSEQ multiplex PCR, and the TCRdb table lists in-frame clones only, not all of them. The table shows approximately 300,000 clones, with about 82% occurring only once. The specimen comprised peripheral blood, sampled in a trial of Ad26.COV2.S vaccine versus placebo. These receptors originate from a person aged 18-65 years who received the Ad26.COV2.S COVID-19 vaccine or a placebo. Each CDR3 is given with its conserved first and last residue.

TRBV4-1	TRBJ1-5	CASSQEVAANQPQHF
TRBV28	TRBJ1-1	CASSVAGTLNTEAFF
TRBV6-4	TRBJ1-1	CASSLDLNTEAFF
TRBV10-3	TRBJ2-7	CAILRDSAYEQYF
TRBV2	TRBJ1-2	CASSGQGYGYTF
TRBV2	TRBJ2-3	CASRPGHRPDTQYF
TRBV4-2	TRBJ2-7	CASSQAGLAGASYEQYF
TRBV1	TRBJ2-7	CTSSQGLVAPYEQYF
TRBV11-2	TRBJ2-7	CASSVGQNYEQYF
TRBV10-3	TRBJ1-6	CAISGGGQDNSPLHF
TRBV7-9	TRBJ1-1	CASRDPVNTEAFF
TRBV5-5	TRBJ2-1	CASSLGVINEQFF
TRBV15	TRBJ1-5	CATSSRDSHNQPQHF
TRBV28	TRBJ2-7	CASGTPGPYEQYF
TRBV5-5	TRBJ2-1	CASSLLYNEQFF
TRBV5-4	TRBJ2-7	CASSPGQGSSYEQYF
TRBV23-1	TRBJ2-2	CASRYDRGLPITGELFF
TRBV10-2	TRBJ2-3	CASSELSRWDTQYF
TRBV19	TRBJ2-7	CASRAGDGSSYEQYF
TRBV28	TRBJ2-7	CASSPLQGSGVTYEQYF
TRBV2	TRBJ1-6	CASQIDRGNSPLHF
TRBV11-3	TRBJ1-1	CASSPWDKDTEAFF
TRBV21-1	TRBJ2-2	CASSSSTDPGVGELFF
TRBV5-4	TRBJ2-7	CASSSGPTYEQYF
TRBV6-1	TRBJ2-2	CASSEVRGGELFF
TRBV11-2	TRBJ1-6	CASSPGTSYSPLHF
TRBV2	TRBJ1-2	CASSEGELGQGPGTF
TRBV29-1	TRBJ2-1	CSVEGSGGAVNEQFF
TRBV19	TRBJ2-5	CASSKGGRLLETQYF
TRBV6-5	TRBJ2-1	CASSHRFGEQFF
TRBV7-8	TRBJ1-5	CASSLAGGKDQPQHF
TRBV9	TRBJ1-6	CASSPDSVVNSPLHF
TRBV28	TRBJ2-3	CASLIGRSRGSDTQYF
TRBV11-3	TRBJ2-7	CASSYPDGPYEQYF
TRBV2	TRBJ1-2	CASSEDSLGGYTF
TRBV5-1	TRBJ2-1	CASSLDGANEQFF
TRBV4-2	TRBJ2-2	CASSQASAGDTGELFF
TRBV10-3	TRBJ2-5	CAIRNQGETQYF
TRBV19	TRBJ1-6	CASSIGRTRGSPLHF